These 32 T cell receptor beta chains came from one sample sequenced in a study of T cell repertoires in cytomegalovirus infection. From the reads, TCRdb called clonotypes with MiXCR, one entry per CDR3 protein. This sample has around 450,000 distinct CDR3 sequences; 31% occur once, and the top ten carry roughly 15%. The specimen was PBMCs. The receptors here all came from a human donor in good health (CMV status not recorded). Some clones in this sample may be carry-over from other donors' samples.

The chain carries TRBV7-9 and TRBJ1-3; tentatively, D is TRBD1 (5 bases). CDR3 size: 15 residues. Between the trimmed V and J ends, which lost 5 bases and 1 base, there was a span of 12 bases. The germline V gene encodes CDR1 SEHNR and CDR2 FQNEAQ (reference sequence). The CDR3 DNA reads TGTGCCAGCAGCCCCCGGGACGGATCTGGAAACACCATATATTTT. Translated, it gives CASSPRDGSGNTIYF.

In this sample, this clonotype turned up a few times. The gene calls are TRBV7-9 and TRBJ2-2, with a tentative D call TRBD1 (5 bases). Trimming removed 5 bases at V and 6 bases at J, with 13 bases between. The CDR3 runs 14 residues. The germline V gene has CDR1 SEHNR and CDR2 FQNEAQ (reference sequence). The chain's CDR3 is CASSGQGNPGELFF. The DNA of the CDR3 is TGTGCCAGCAGCGGGCAGGGCAATCCCGGGGAGCTGTTTTTT.

This clonotype has only a few counts. The genes are TRBV20-1 and TRBJ2-7, with D hard to call. V was shortened by 4 bases and J by 2 bases, with 9 bases between the two germline ends. Germline-derived CDR1 and CDR2 are DFQATT and SNEGSKA (reference sequence). The length of the CDR3 is 12 residues. CDR3: CSAINSAYEQYF. The CDR3 DNA sequence: TGCAGTGCTATTAACAGTGCCTACGAGCAGTACTTC.

J is TRBJ2-1 and V is TRBV7-9, with D perhaps TRBD1 (6 bases). The germline V gene encodes CDR1 SEHNR and CDR2 FQNEAQ (reference sequence). This CDR3 contains 17 residues. Trimming took off 2 bases at V and 3 bases at J, with 17 bases between the two ends. CDR3 residues: CASSLNSQGTHYNEQFF. CDR3 in DNA: TGTGCCAGCAGCTTAAATTCTCAGGGGACCCACTACAATGAGCAGTTCTTC.

This rearrangement joins TRBV6-1 to TRBJ2-2, with TRBD1 as a possible D gene (5 bases). The V gene's germline CDR1 is MNHNS and CDR2 SASEGT. Between the trimmed V and J ends, which lost 10 bases and 0 bases, there was a span of 6 bases. This CDR3 is built from 12 residues. CDR3 amino acids: CAIGANTGELFF. The CDR3 region has the DNA TGTGCCATAGGGGCGAACACCGGGGAGCTGTTTTTT.

In its sample, this clonotype was seen a few times. The chain is built from TRBV7-9 and TRBJ1-2; D gene ambiguous. Germline V gene lookup returns CDR1 SEHNR and CDR2 FQNEAQ (reference sequence). The CDR3 sequence is 15 residues long. Trimming cost V 3 bases and J 13 bases, with 24 bases left between them. The CDR3 DNA reads as TGTGCCAGCAGCTTTACCGGTGGCAATCGGTCTAGCCCCACCTTC. Its translation is CASSFTGGNRSSPTF.

This sequence joins TRBV7-8 and TRBJ2-1; D gene unclear. The germline CDR1 and CDR2 sequences are SGHVS and FQNEAQ. Trimming left V 1 base short and J 7 bases short, with 8 bases between. CDR3 length: 13 residues. The CDR3: CASSLVAPNEQFF. For the CDR3, the DNA is TGTGCCAGCAGCTTAGTAGCCCCGAATGAGCAGTTCTTC.

The V and J genes are TRBV27 and TRBJ2-1, with a tentative D call TRBD2 (6 bases). V was cut by 6 bases and J by 0 bases, with 12 bases left in between. Looked up from germline, CDR1 is MNHEY and CDR2 is SMNVEV (reference sequence). The CDR3 covers 15 residues. For the CDR3, the DNA is TGTGCCAGCAGGGAAGACGGGAGCTCCTACAATGAGCAGTTCTTC. Translated, it gives CASREDGSSYNEQFF.

The rearrangement joins TRBV6-1 to TRBJ1-5; D unresolved. CDR1 and CDR2 (germline): MNHNS, SASEGT. Between the trimmed V and J ends, which lost 0 bases and 7 bases, there was a span of 10 bases. This CDR3 is 14 amino acids long. The CDR3 spells CASSEARNLQPQHF. CDR3 sequence (DNA): TGTGCCAGCAGTGAAGCAAGAAACCTCCAGCCCCAGCATTTT.

The chain links TRBV7-9 to TRBJ2-5, with TRBD1 matching 7 bases. Losses at the gene ends were 9 bases for V and 2 bases for J; bases not matched to a gene: 3. CDR1 and CDR2 from the germline V gene are SEHNR and FQNEAQ (reference sequence). The CDR3 is made up of 12 amino acids. CDR3 sequence reads: CASDREQETQYF. The CDR3 nucleotides are TGTGCCAGTGACAGGGAACAAGAGACCCAGTACTTC.

The chain joins TRBV6-6 to TRBJ2-3; no clear D. Germline-derived CDR1 and CDR2 are MNHNY and SVGAGI (reference sequence). With 6 bases removed from V and 1 base from J, the gap between germline ends came to 8 bases. The CDR3 extends over 13 amino acids. Here the CDR3 DNA reads TGTGCCAGCAGGCCCCCCGGCACAGATACGCAGTATTTT. Its protein is CASRPPGTDTQYF.

V usage is TRBV6-6 and J usage is TRBJ2-6; 9 bases are shared with TRBD1. This CDR3 has 17 residues. The V and J ends lost 2 bases and 0 bases, in that order; junction bases with no gene match: 2. Per the germline V gene, CDR1 is MNHNY and CDR2 is SVGAGI (reference sequence). This CDR3 is CASSYTGGVSGANVLTF. In nucleotides, the CDR3 is TGTGCCAGCAGTTACACAGGGGGCGTCTCTGGGGCCAACGTCCTGACTTTC.

The rearrangement joins TRBV12-3 or TRBV12-4 to TRBJ1-1; maybe TRBD1 (6 bases). This CDR3 contains 13 residues. The V and J ends lost 10 bases and 6 bases respectively, with 18 bases between them. The CDR3 reads CATGGGVGAEAFF. The CDR3 nucleotides are TGTGCCACGGGAGGGGGGGTTGGAGCTGAAGCTTTCTTT.

This clonotype was counted between two and nine times. The chain recombines TRBV28 with TRBJ2-1, with D tentatively TRBD1 (5 bases). This CDR3 comprises 12 residues. Germline lookup yields CDR1 MDHEN and CDR2 SYDVKM. V shed 7 bases and J shed 4 bases, with 8 bases lying between them. CDR3 nucleotides: TGTGCCAGCACCGACAGATACAATGAGCAGTTCTTC. It encodes CASTDRYNEQFF. Drawing the rest from reference TRBV28 and TRBJ2-1, the complete variable domain is DVKVTQSSRYLVKRTGEKVFLECVQDMDHENMFWYRQDPGLGLRLIYFSYDVKMKEKGDIPEGYSVSREKKERFSLILESASTNQTSMYLCASTDRYNEQFFGPGTRLTVL.

This clonotype was counted only a few times. The V gene is TRBV6-2 or TRBV6-3, the J gene TRBJ1-1; TRBD1 matches at 8 bases. CDR3 length equals 14 residues. Trimming removed 2 bases from V and 10 bases from J; junction bases left unmatched: 9. Germline CDR1 and CDR2: MNHEY and SVGEGT. The CDR3 nucleotides are TGTGCCAGCAGTTACCCAGGGGGCTATGGTAGAGCTTTCTTT. Its translation: CASSYPGGYGRAFF.

This clonotype occurred once. A junction boundary mismatches the germline segment, possibly from a read error. The chain couples TRBV25-1 to TRBJ2-5, with TRBD2 as a possible D gene (5 bases). CDR3 size: 11 residues. From germline, CDR1 is MGHDK and CDR2 SYGVNS. The CDR3 nucleotides are TGTTCCTGCAGTGAGGGAGAGACCCATTACTTT. This codes for CSCSEGETHYF.

This clonotype was detected a few times. This sequence joins TRBV14 and TRBJ1-6, with D possibly TRBD1 on 5 matching bases. The germline V gene encodes CDR1 SGHDN and CDR2 FVKESK. The CDR3 spans 14 residues. Trimming removed 4 bases at V and 13 bases at J, with 17 bases between. CDR3 loop: CASSPISGRSPLHF. The CDR3 DNA is TGTGCCAGCAGCCCCATATCAGGGAGGTCGCCCCTCCACTTT.

V and J are TRBV20-1 and TRBJ2-5; 9 bases agree with TRBD1. The germline CDR1 and CDR2 sequences are DFQATT and SNEGSKA (reference sequence). V shed 2 bases and J 14 bases; nucleotides not matched to a gene: 18. This CDR3 contains 15 residues. The CDR3 reads CSARPGGQGGGKNYF. In nucleotides, the CDR3 is TGCAGTGCTAGACCCGGGGGACAGGGTGGGGGGAAAAATTACTTC.

This clonotype has only a few counts. J is TRBJ2-1 and V is TRBV11-2; possible D gene TRBD2, 5 bases. The V end lost 6 bases, the J end lost 0 bases, and 12 bases lay between the germline ends. The V gene's germline CDR1 is SGHAT and CDR2 FQNNGV. This CDR3 contains 15 residues. CDR3 sequence reads: CASSSGVGSYNEQFF. CDR3 nucleotides: TGTGCCAGCAGTTCCGGGGTGGGCTCCTACAATGAGCAGTTCTTC.

This clonotype showed up just a few times. The chain joins TRBV2 to TRBJ1-3; D unresolved. V lost 3 bases and J lost 0, with 9 bases in between. The germline V gene has CDR1 SNHLY and CDR2 FYNNEI. The CDR3 runs 15 residues. The CDR3, as DNA: TGTGCCAGCAGTGACAGGACGAGCTCTGGAAACACCATATATTTT. Translated: CASSDRTSSGNTIYF.

Of note for this clonotype: Since no conserved phenylalanine or tryptophan closes the CDR3, a read error is the likely cause. J is TRBJ2-5 and V is TRBV7-2, with 16 bases matching TRBD2. The CDR3 contains 17 residues. Per the germline V gene, CDR1 is SGHTA and CDR2 is FQGNSA. Trimming took 5 bases from V and 5 from J; bases not matched to a gene: 8. The CDR3 region has the DNA TGTACCAGCAGCGGACCGGGACTAGCGGGGGGGCTGGAGACCCAGTACTTA. This sequence encodes CTSSGPGLAGGLETQYL.

This clonotype appeared many times. CDR3 nucleotide sequence: TGTGCCAGCAGCCGAGGGGTCAGCGGGGGGGCAGATACGCAGTATTTT. It codes for CASSRGVSGGADTQYF. V and J are TRBV7-6 and TRBJ2-3; 10 bases are a match to TRBD2. The J segment lost 4 bases and the V segment lost 5 bases, leaving 9 bases of the junction unmatched. CDR1 is SGHVS and CDR2 is FNYEAQ in the germline V gene. CDR3 size: 16 residues.

V gene TRBV27 combines with J gene TRBJ1-1, with 7 nucleotides matching TRBD1. V dropped 8 bases and J dropped 5; count of bases not matched to a gene: 8. The CDR3 is made up of 13 amino acids. Germline values: CDR1 MNHEY, CDR2 SMNVEV (reference sequence). CDR3 sequence: CASGPTGQTEAFF. In DNA form, the CDR3 reads TGTGCCAGCGGCCCGACAGGGCAGACTGAAGCTTTCTTT.

In its sample, this clonotype was seen a few times. The chain couples TRBV10-3 to TRBJ2-7; D remains ambiguous. The germline gives CDR1 ENHRY, CDR2 SYGVKD. This CDR3 is 13 amino acids long. The V gene lost 6 bases and the J gene lost 0 bases, with 9 bases spanning the gap. CDR3 loop: CAIRTDFSYEQYF. The CDR3 nucleotides are TGTGCCATCAGAACGGATTTCTCCTACGAGCAGTACTTC.

The chain is built from TRBV19 and TRBJ1-5; tentative D call: TRBD1 (5 bases). V was clipped by 9 bases and J by 7 bases, with 19 bases between them. Germline V gene lookup returns CDR1 LNHDA and CDR2 SQIVND (reference sequence). The CDR3 covers 14 residues. As DNA, the CDR3 is TGTGCCAGCCTCGGGGGGGATTGGAGGCAGCCCCAGCATTTT. Translated: CASLGGDWRQPQHF.

As concerns this clonotype: The junction and the germline gene differ at one end; a read error may be behind it. The gene calls are TRBV7-6 and TRBJ2-7; TRBD1 matches at 9 bases. CDR1 SGHVS and CDR2 FNYEAQ come from the germline V gene. The CDR3 is made up of 18 amino acids. DNA of the CDR3: TGTGCCAGCAGCTTAATTGGACAGGGGCAAGGATTTTCCTCCGAGCAGTACTTC. Protein: CASSLIGQGQGFSSEQYF.

The gene calls are TRBV18 and TRBJ1-1, with D tentatively TRBD1 (5 bases). The CDR3 totals 15 residues. Germline V lookup: CDR1 KGHSH, CDR2 LQKENI. Trimming removed 1 base from V and 10 bases from J, with 19 bases in between. CDR3 in amino acids: CASSPLQADELGAFF. CDR3 nucleotide sequence: TGTGCCAGCTCACCACTACAGGCCGATGAACTGGGAGCTTTCTTT.

About this clonotype: The junction does not match germline at one end; this may be a read error. V is TRBV11-2 and J is TRBJ1-2; 9 bases fit TRBD1. CDR3 length: 22 residues. Germline loops: CDR1 SGHAT, CDR2 FQNNGV. DNA of the CDR3: TGTGCCAGCAGCTTAGGGAAAGATTTGCCACACCGGGACAGGGAAAGGGACTATGGCTACCCCTTC. Protein product: CASSLGKDLPHRDRERDYGYPF.

This clonotype appeared a single time. CDR3 protein: CASSWKTGTDGYTF. The CDR3 DNA sequence: TGCGCCAGCAGCTGGAAAACCGGGACAGATGGCTACACCTTC. The chain joins TRBV5-1 to TRBJ1-2; TRBD1 matches at 7 bases. The CDR3 totals 14 residues. The germline gives CDR1 SGHRS, CDR2 YFSETQ. Trimming at V came to 3 bases and at J to 6 bases, leaving 8 bases not matched to a gene.

The chain has TRBV20-1 and TRBJ2-5; TRBD2 matches 7 bases. V gave up 6 bases and J gave up 7 bases; unmatched junction bases: 14. This CDR3 comprises 14 residues. CDR1 is DFQATT, CDR2 SNEGSKA, per germline (reference sequence). The chain's CDR3 is CSAREGLSRRTQYF. The CDR3, as DNA: TGCAGTGCCAGGGAGGGCTTGTCCCGTAGGACCCAGTACTTC.

This clonotype has just a few counts. The J gene is TRBJ2-5, the V gene TRBV29-1; 11 bases align to TRBD2. V dropped 3 bases and J dropped 4; count of bases not matched to a gene: 22. The CDR3 is 20 residues long. CDR1 is SQVTM, CDR2 ANQGSEA, per germline. CDR3 DNA sequence: TGCAGCGTTGATCCAAGACTAGCGGGGAGCCTAACGGGTGGGGGAGAGACCCAGTACTTC. Translation: CSVDPRLAGSLTGGGETQYF. The full variable domain, its missing parts supplied by reference TRBV29-1 and TRBJ2-5, is SAVISQKPSRDICQRGTSLTIQCQVDSQVTMMFWYRQQPGQSLTLIATANQGSEATYESGFVIDKFPISRPNLTFSTLTVSNMSPEDSSIYLCSVDPRLAGSLTGGGETQYFGPGTRLLVL.

The chain carries TRBV6-6 and TRBJ1-1; maybe TRBD1 (5 bases). The germline V gene encodes CDR1 MNHNY and CDR2 SVGAGI (reference sequence). The CDR3 loop spans 16 amino acids. The V end lost 4 bases, the J end lost 2 bases, and 17 bases lay between the germline ends. The CDR3 here is CASSSSKGRRNTEAFF. In nucleotides, the CDR3 is TGTGCCAGCAGTTCCTCTAAGGGACGGAGAAACACTGAAGCTTTCTTT.